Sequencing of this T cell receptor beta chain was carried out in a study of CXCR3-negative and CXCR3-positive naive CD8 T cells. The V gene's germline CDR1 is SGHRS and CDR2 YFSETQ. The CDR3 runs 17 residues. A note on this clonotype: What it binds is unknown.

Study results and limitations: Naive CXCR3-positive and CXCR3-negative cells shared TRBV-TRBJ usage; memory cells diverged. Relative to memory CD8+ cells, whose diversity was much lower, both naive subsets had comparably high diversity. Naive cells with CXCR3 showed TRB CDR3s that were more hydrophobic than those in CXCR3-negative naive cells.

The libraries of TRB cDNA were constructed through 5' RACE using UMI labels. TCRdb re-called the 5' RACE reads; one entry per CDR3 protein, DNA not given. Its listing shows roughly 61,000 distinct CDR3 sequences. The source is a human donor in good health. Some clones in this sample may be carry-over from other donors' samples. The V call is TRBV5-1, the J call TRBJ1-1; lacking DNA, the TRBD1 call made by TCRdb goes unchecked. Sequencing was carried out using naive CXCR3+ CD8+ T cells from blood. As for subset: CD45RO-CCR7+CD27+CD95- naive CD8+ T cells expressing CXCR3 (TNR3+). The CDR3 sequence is CASSPGQGRLMNTEAFF.